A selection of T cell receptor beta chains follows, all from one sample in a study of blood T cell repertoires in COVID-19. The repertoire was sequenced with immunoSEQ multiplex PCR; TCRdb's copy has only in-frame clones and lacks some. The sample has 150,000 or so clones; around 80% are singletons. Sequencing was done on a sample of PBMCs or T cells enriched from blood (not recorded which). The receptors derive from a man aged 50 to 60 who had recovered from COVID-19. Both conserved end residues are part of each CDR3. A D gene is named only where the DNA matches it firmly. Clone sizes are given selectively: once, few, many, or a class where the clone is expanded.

CASSQAGTGAHNEQFF | TGCGCCAGCAGCCAGGCAGGGACAGGGGCCCACAATGAGCAGTTCTTC | few | TRBV4-1 | TRBD1 | TRBJ2-1
CASSLAGTSGGVSQETQYF | TGCGCCAGCAGCTTGGCCGGGACTAGCGGGGGAGTCTCCCAAGAGACCCAGTACTTC | . | TRBV5-1 | TRBD2 | TRBJ2-5
CASSLSWSIGAFF | TGTGCCAGCAGTTTATCTTGGAGTATAGGCGCTTTCTTT | . | TRBV12-3/TRBV12-4 | . | TRBJ1-1
CASSLDRDTDSHTF | TGTGCCAGCAGCTTGGACCGGGACACAGACTCACACACCTTC | . | TRBV5-7 | . | TRBJ1-2
CASGQGGQPQHF | TGTGCCAGCGGACAGGGCGGTCAGCCCCAGCATTTT | . | TRBV6-5 | TRBD1 | TRBJ1-5
CASSLGPPGGNEKLFF | TGTGCCAGCAGCTTAGGGCCCCCGGGGGGTAATGAAAAACTGTTTTTT | . | TRBV7-2 | . | TRBJ1-4
CASSSSTTGFDTF | TGTGCCAGCAGTTCTAGTACAACAGGGTTCGACACCTTC | . | TRBV12-3/TRBV12-4 | . | TRBJ1-2
CASSQDGTVQGIYGYTF | TGCGCCAGCAGCCAAGATGGGACAGTTCAGGGTATCTATGGCTACACCTTC | . | TRBV4-1 | TRBD1 | TRBJ1-2
CASSLQTDTQYF | TGTGCCAGCAGCTTACAAACAGATACGCAGTATTTT | . | TRBV7-3 | . | TRBJ2-3
CASINDRGREQPQHF | TGTGCCAGCATTAACGACAGGGGCAGGGAGCAGCCCCAGCATTTT | . | TRBV6-6 | TRBD1 | TRBJ1-5
CATHRDGVYTF | TGCGCCACCCACAGGGACGGGGTCTACACCTTC | . | TRBV5-1 | . | TRBJ1-2
CASSRGLGGYTF | TGTGCCAGCAGCCGGGGACTCGGGGGCTACACCTTC | . | TRBV6-5 | . | TRBJ1-2
CASSHSFGQGRHEQYF | TGTGCCAGCTCACACTCCTTTGGACAGGGGAGGCACGAGCAGTACTTC | . | TRBV18 | TRBD1 | TRBJ2-7
CASSEDYGTEAFF | TGTGCCAGTAGTGAGGACTATGGCACTGAAGCTTTCTTT | few | TRBV19 | . | TRBJ1-1
CASSLGAGLLHF | TGTGCCAGCAGTTTGGGGGCGGGTCTGCTCCACTTT | . | TRBV28 | . | TRBJ1-6
CASSPRGTSGGYEQYF | TGTGCCAGCAGCCCCCGCGGGACTAGCGGGGGGTACGAGCAGTACTTC | . | TRBV4-2 | TRBD2 | TRBJ2-7
CASSLKAVRYGYTF | TGTGCCAGCAGTTTAAAGGCAGTGCGGTATGGCTACACCTTC | . | TRBV28 | . | TRBJ1-2
CASSQDDRAGANKTQYF | TGCGCCAGCAGCCAAGATGATAGAGCGGGGGCCAACAAGACCCAGTACTTC | . | TRBV4-1 | TRBD2 | TRBJ2-5
CASSSGGSVDTQYF | TGTGCCAGTTCTAGCGGGGGTTCCGTGGATACGCAGTATTTT | . | TRBV19 | TRBD2 | TRBJ2-3
CASSLTGDYGYTF | TGTGCCAGCAGCCTGACAGGGGACTATGGCTACACCTTC | . | TRBV7-8 | TRBD1 | TRBJ1-2
CASRTGSYTEAFF | TGTGCCAGCAGGACAGGGAGCTACACTGAAGCTTTCTTT | . | TRBV12-3/TRBV12-4 | TRBD1 | TRBJ1-1
CASSVGGYGQPQHF | TGTGCCAGCAGCGTAGGAGGGTACGGTCAGCCCCAGCATTTT | few | TRBV9 | . | TRBJ1-5
CASSVGTGNTDTQYF | TGTGCCAGCAGCGTCGGGACAGGGAATACAGATACGCAGTATTTT | . | TRBV9 | TRBD1 | TRBJ2-3
CASSYSPDSPNQPQHF | TGTGCCAGCAGTTACTCCCCGGACAGCCCAAATCAGCCCCAGCATTTT | . | TRBV6-5 | . | TRBJ1-5
CARIKPRGSRSYNEQFF | TGTGCCAGAATCAAACCTAGGGGCTCCCGCTCCTACAATGAGCAGTTCTTC | . | TRBV5-3 | . | TRBJ2-1
CASSFSQNSPLHF | TGTGCCAGCAGCTTCTCACAGAATTCACCCCTCCACTTT | . | TRBV7-3 | . | TRBJ1-6
CASSLWGGSSTDTQYF | TGTGCCAGCAGTTTATGGGGGGGGTCTAGCACAGATACGCAGTATTTT | . | TRBV28 | TRBD2 | TRBJ2-3
CASSDGLNTEAFF | TGCGCCAGCAGTGACGGGTTGAACACTGAAGCTTTCTTT | few | TRBV10-1 | . | TRBJ1-1
CASTRDFSSGANVLTF | TGTGCCAGTACAAGGGACTTCAGCTCTGGGGCCAACGTCCTGACTTTC | . | TRBV19 | . | TRBJ2-6
CASSQEVGVQGPGQPQHF | TGCGCCAGCAGCCAAGAAGTGGGGGTACAGGGGCCGGGGCAGCCCCAGCATTTT | . | TRBV4-3 | TRBD1 | TRBJ1-5
CARSLGHPPTGYSNQPQHF | TGTGCCAGAAGCTTGGGACATCCCCCGACGGGGTATAGCAATCAGCCCCAGCATTTT | . | TRBV5-3 | . | TRBJ1-5
CASSSGKLQETQYF | TGTGCCAGCAGCTCAGGGAAACTCCAAGAGACCCAGTACTTC | once | TRBV5-4 | . | TRBJ2-5
CASSLYPGAGSGYTF | TGTGCCAGCAGCTTGTATCCTGGAGCGGGATCTGGCTACACCTTC | . | TRBV5-6 | . | TRBJ1-2
CASSLTGGGTEAFF | TGTGCCAGCAGCTTAACGGGGGGAGGCACTGAAGCTTTCTTT | . | TRBV11-3 | . | TRBJ1-1